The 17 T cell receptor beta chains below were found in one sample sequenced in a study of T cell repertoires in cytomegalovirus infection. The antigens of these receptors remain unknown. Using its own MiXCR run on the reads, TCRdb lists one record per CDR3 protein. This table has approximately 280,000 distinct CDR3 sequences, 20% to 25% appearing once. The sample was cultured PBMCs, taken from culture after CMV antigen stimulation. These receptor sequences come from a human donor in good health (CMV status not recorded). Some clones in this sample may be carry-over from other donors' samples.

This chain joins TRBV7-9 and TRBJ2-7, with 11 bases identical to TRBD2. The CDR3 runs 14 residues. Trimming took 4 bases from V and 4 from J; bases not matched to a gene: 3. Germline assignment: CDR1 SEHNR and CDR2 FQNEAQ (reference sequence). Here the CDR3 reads CASSSTSGGYEQYV. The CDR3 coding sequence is TGTGCCAGCAGCTCAACTAGCGGGGGTTACGAGCAGTACGTC.

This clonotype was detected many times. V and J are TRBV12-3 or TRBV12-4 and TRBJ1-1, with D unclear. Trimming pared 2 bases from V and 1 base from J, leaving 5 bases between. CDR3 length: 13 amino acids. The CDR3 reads CASSLLQNTEAFF. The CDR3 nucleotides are TGTGCCAGCAGTTTATTGCAGAACACTGAAGCTTTCTTT.

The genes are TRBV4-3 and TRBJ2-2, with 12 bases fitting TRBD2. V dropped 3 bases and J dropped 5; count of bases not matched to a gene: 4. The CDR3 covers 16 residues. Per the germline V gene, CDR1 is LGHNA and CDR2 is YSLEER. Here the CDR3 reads CASSHLAGGLTGELFF. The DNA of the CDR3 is TGCGCCAGCAGCCACCTAGCGGGAGGGCTGACCGGGGAGCTGTTTTTT.

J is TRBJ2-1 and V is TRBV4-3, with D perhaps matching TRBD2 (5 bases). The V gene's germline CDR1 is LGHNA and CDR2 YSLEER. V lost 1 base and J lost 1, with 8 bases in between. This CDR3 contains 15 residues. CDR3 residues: CASSQAEASYNEQFF. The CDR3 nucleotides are TGCGCCAGCAGCCAAGCGGAGGCTTCCTACAATGAGCAGTTCTTC.

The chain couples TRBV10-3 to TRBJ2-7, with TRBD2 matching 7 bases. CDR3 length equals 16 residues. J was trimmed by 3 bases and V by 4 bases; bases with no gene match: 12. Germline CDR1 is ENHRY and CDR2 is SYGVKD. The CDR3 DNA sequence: TGTGCCATCAGTGGCTGGAGGCAGTGGGACTACTACGAGCAGTACGTC. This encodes CAISGWRQWDYYEQYV.

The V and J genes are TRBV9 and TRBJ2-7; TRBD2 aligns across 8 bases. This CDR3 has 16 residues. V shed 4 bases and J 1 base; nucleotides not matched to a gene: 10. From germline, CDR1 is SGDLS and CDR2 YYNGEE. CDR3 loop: CASSPQLAAGSYEQYF. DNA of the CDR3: TGTGCCAGCAGCCCCCAACTAGCGGCCGGATCCTACGAGCAGTACTTC.

Here the CDR3 DNA reads TGTGCCAGCAGCCAGACTAGCGGGTCGACATACCAGTTCTTC. This sequence encodes CASSQTSGSTYQFF. The chain recombines TRBV14 with TRBJ2-1, with 10 bases lining up with TRBD2. Germline CDR1 is SGHDN and CDR2 is FVKESK. With 3 bases clipped from V and 13 bases from J, the junction kept 9 bases outside the gene matches. The CDR3 length is 14 residues.

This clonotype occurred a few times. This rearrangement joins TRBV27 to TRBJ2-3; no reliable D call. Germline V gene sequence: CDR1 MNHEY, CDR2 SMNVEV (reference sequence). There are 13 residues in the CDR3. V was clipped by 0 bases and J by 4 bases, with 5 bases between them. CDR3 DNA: TGTGCCAGCAGTTTATCTGTGTCAGATACGCAGTATTTT. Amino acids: CASSLSVSDTQYF.

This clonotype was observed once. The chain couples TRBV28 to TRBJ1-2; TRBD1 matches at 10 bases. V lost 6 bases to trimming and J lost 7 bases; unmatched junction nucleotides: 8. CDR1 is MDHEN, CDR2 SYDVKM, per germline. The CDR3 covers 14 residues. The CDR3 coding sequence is TGTGCCAGCAGAGACCGGGACAGGGGTGGTGGCTACACCTTC. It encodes CASRDRDRGGGYTF.

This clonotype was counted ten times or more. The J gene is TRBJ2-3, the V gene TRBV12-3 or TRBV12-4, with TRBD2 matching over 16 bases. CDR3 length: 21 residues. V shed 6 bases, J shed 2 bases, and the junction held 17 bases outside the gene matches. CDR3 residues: CASSYLLAGTSGRAFTDTQYF. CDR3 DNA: TGTGCCAGCAGCTATCTACTCGCCGGGACTAGCGGGAGGGCGTTCACAGATACGCAGTATTTT.

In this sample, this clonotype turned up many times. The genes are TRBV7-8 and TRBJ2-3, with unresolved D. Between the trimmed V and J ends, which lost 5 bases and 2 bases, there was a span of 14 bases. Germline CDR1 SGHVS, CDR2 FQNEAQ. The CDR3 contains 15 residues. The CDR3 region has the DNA TGTGCCAGCAGCCGCAGTAATACGGACACAGATACGCAGTATTTT. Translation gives CASSRSNTDTDTQYF. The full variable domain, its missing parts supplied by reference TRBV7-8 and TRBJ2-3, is GAGVSQSPRYKVAKRGQDVALRCDPISGHVSLFWYQQALGQGPEFLTYFQNEAQLDKSGLPSDRFFAERPEGSVSTLKIQRTQQEDSAVYLCASSRSNTDTDTQYFGPGTRLTVL.

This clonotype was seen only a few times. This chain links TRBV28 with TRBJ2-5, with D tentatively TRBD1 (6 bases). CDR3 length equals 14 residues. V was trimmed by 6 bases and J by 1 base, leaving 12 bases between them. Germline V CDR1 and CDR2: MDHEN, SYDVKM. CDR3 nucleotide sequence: TGTGCCAGCAGCTTCCAGGGGCTCCAAGAGACCCAGTACTTC. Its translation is CASSFQGLQETQYF.

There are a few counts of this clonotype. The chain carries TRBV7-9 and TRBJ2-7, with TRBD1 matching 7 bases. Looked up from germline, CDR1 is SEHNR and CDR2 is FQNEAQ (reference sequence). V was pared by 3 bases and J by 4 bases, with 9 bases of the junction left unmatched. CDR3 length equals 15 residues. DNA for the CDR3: TGTGCCAGCAGCTTCTCCTGGACAGGAAATTACGAGCAGTACTTC. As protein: CASSFSWTGNYEQYF.

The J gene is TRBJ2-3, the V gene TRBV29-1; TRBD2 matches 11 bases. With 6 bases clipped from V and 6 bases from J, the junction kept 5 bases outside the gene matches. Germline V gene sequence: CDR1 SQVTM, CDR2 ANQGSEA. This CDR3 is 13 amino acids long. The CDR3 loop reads CSVGTSGGDTQYF. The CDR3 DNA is TGCAGCGTGGGGACTAGCGGTGGGGATACGCAGTATTTT.

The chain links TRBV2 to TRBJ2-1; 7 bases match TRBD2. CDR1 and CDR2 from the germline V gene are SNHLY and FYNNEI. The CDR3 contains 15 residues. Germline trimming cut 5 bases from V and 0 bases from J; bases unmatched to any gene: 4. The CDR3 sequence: CASSSGTFSYNEQFF. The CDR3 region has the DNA TGTGCCAGCAGTAGCGGGACGTTCTCCTACAATGAGCAGTTCTTC.

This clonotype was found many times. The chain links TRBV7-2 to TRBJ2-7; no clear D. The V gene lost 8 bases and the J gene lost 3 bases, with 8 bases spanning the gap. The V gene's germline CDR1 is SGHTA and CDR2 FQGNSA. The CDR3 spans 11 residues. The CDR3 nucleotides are TGTGCCAGCGGTAAAGACTACGAGCAGTACTTC. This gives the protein CASGKDYEQYF.

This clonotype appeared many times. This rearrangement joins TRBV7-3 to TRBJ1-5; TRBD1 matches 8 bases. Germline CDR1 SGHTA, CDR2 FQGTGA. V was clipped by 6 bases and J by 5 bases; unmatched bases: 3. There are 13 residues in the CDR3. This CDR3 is CASRSQGDQPQHF. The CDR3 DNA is TGTGCCAGCAGGTCACAGGGGGATCAGCCCCAGCATTTT.